What follows are 9 T cell receptor beta chains derived from one specimen sequenced in a study of cytomegalovirus exposure and HLA in healthy donors. 60 Vbeta and 13 Jbeta primers were used in PCR. Sequencing used immunoSEQ multiplex PCR; TCRdb keeps in-frame clones, though not all of them. Seen here are around 150,000 clones, over 65% observed once, and the top ten hold roughly 7.1%. Sequencing was carried out using PBMCs. All receptors derive from a man aged 40-49 years in good health and CMV-seropositive.

This clone was picked up one time. The chain recombines TRBV6-4 with TRBJ1-1; 10 nucleotides align to TRBD1. The CDR3 covers 14 residues. V lost 8 bases to trimming and J lost 4 bases; unmatched junction nucleotides: 7. Germline CDR1 is MRHNA and CDR2 is SNTAGT. CDR3 coding DNA: TGTGCCAGCCGGACAGGGGGAGGGGGCACTGAAGCTTTCTTT. Its protein product is CASRTGGGGTEAFF.

V and J are TRBV7-2 and TRBJ2-7; the D gene is possibly TRBD1 (6 bases). V lost 1 base to trimming and J lost 3 bases, with 10 bases between them. Germline CDR1 is SGHTA and CDR2 is FQGNSA. This CDR3 has 14 amino acids. CDR3 residues: CASSLVGANYEQYF. The CDR3 nucleotides read TGTGCCAGCAGCTTAGTGGGGGCAAACTACGAGCAGTACTTC.

Only a few counts were recorded for this clone. The gene calls are TRBV18 and TRBJ2-2; 9 bases fit TRBD1. The germline V gene encodes CDR1 KGHSH and CDR2 LQKENI. CDR3 length equals 16 residues. The V segment lost 4 bases and the J segment 2 bases; nucleotides outside the gene matches: 5. The CDR3 DNA is TGTGCCAGCTCACAGGGGACAGGGATCAACACCGGGGAGCTGTTTTTT. This translates into CASSQGTGINTGELFF.

On this clone: Additional DNA sequences in this sample encode the identical CDR3. The rearrangement uses TRBV7-6 and TRBJ2-2; D remains unclear. V was clipped by 1 base and J by 0 bases, with 6 bases between them. CDR1 is SGHVS and CDR2 is FNYEAQ in the germline V gene. CDR3 size: 15 residues. The CDR3 sequence is CASSLGSANTGELFF. Written as DNA, the CDR3 is TGTGCCAGCAGCTTAGGGTCGGCGAACACCGGGGAGCTGTTTTTT. Together with reference TRBV7-6 and TRBJ2-2, the CDR3 gives the full variable domain: GAGVSQSPRYKVTKRGQDVALRCDPISGHVSLYWYRQALGQGPEFLTYFNYEAQQDKSGLPNDRFSAERPEGSISTLTIQRTEQRDSAMYRCASSLGSANTGELFFGEGSRLTVL.

This clone was detected only once. The V gene is TRBV7-8, the J gene TRBJ2-1; the D gene is possibly TRBD1 (6 bases). The length of the CDR3 is 14 residues. V lost 9 bases, J lost 4 bases, and 16 bases lay in between. Germline V lookup: CDR1 SGHVS, CDR2 FQNEAQ. CDR3: CASIPGTIYNEQFF. DNA for the CDR3: TGTGCCAGTATCCCCGGGACAATTTACAATGAGCAGTTCTTC. The variable domain in full, completed from reference TRBV7-8 and TRBJ2-1, reads GAGVSQSPRYKVAKRGQDVALRCDPISGHVSLFWYQQALGQGPEFLTYFQNEAQLDKSGLPSDRFFAERPEGSVSTLKIQRTQQEDSAVYLCASIPGTIYNEQFFGPGTRLTVL.

The chain's CDR3 is CSATRYNEQFF. CDR3 nucleotides: TGCAGTGCTACCAGGTACAATGAGCAGTTCTTC. The chain uses TRBV20-1 and TRBJ2-1; D not certain. The CDR3 is 11 amino acids. The germline V gene encodes CDR1 DFQATT and CDR2 SNEGSKA (reference sequence). Trimming took 4 bases from V and 4 from J, leaving 5 bases between them.

V gene TRBV9 combines with J gene TRBJ2-2; TRBD2 matches 12 bases. Per germline, CDR1 SGDLS and CDR2 YYNGEE. The trim removed 7 bases at V and 6 bases at J, leaving 10 bases unmatched. The CDR3 consists of 16 residues. For the CDR3, the DNA is TGTGCCAGCGGCCCTCTAGCGGGGGGGAGAGCCGGGGAGCTGTTTTTT. Its translation: CASGPLAGGRAGELFF.

V and J are TRBV19 and TRBJ1-2; 8 nucleotides match TRBD1. CDR3 length: 14 amino acids. In germline, CDR1 is LNHDA, CDR2 SQIVND (reference sequence). After removal of 6 bases from V and 2 bases from J, the junction contained 5 bases not matched to a gene. CDR3: CASRTYRGNYGYTF. The CDR3 DNA reads as TGTGCCAGTAGGACTTACAGGGGGAACTATGGCTACACCTTC. Full variable domain (missing parts from reference TRBV19 and TRBJ1-2): DGGITQSPKYLFRKEGQNVTLSCEQNLNHDAMYWYRQDPGQGLRLIYYSQIVNDFQKGDIAEGYSVSREKKESFPLTVTSAQKNPTAFYLCASRTYRGNYGYTFGSGTRLTVV.

The chain has TRBV7-3 and TRBJ1-1, with a tentative D call TRBD1 (5 bases). The CDR3 consists of 13 residues. Looked up from germline, CDR1 is SGHTA and CDR2 is FQGTGA. Between the trimmed V and J ends, which lost 3 bases and 7 bases, there was a span of 12 bases. CDR3 sequence: CASSFPGSIEAFF. The CDR3 nucleotides read TGTGCCAGCAGCTTCCCAGGGTCTATTGAAGCTTTCTTT.